Listed below are T cell receptor beta chains from one sample, sequenced in a study of beta chain features in type 1 diabetes. The protocol was immunoSEQ multiplex PCR, while the TCRdb copy is restricted to in-frame clones and leaves out a portion. The sample holds about 160,000 clones, about 7.8% seen once. The sequenced material came from central memory CD4+ T cells from blood. The origin of the receptors is a woman between 40 and 50 years old with type 1 diabetes. The CDR3 runs from the conserved cysteine through the conserved F or W. A D gene is named only where the DNA matches it firmly. Only some rows state a clone size, as once, few, many or a class for expanded clones.

D gene	clone size	J gene	V gene	CDR3 DNA	CDR3 protein
NA	NA	TRBJ2-1	TRBV9	TGTGCCAGCAGCGTAACCGACATGACGGGGAGTGAGCAGTTCTTC	CASSVTDMTGSEQFF
TRBD1	few	TRBJ1-5	TRBV6-1	TGTGCCAGCAGTGATCTGGGGGGACAGAATCAGCCCCAGCATTTT	CASSDLGGQNQPQHF
TRBD2	NA	TRBJ2-3	TRBV5-6	TGTGCCAGCAGGTCTGGGAGGGCAGATACGCAGTATTTT	CASRSGRADTQYF
TRBD1	NA	TRBJ1-2	TRBV29-1	TGCAGCGCTCTGAGGACAGGGCGGTTGGGGGATGGCTACACCTTC	CSALRTGRLGDGYTF
TRBD2	NA	TRBJ2-5	TRBV11-3	TGTGCCAGCAGCTTAGGAGCCCTAGCGGGGGGCGGAGAGACCCAGTACTTC	CASSLGALAGGGETQYF
NA	NA	TRBJ2-1	TRBV5-5	TGTGCCAGCGGCCGGGAATATGCCGATGAGCAGTTCTTC	CASGREYADEQFF
TRBD1	NA	TRBJ2-3	TRBV28	TGTGCCAGCCGACAGGGGGCCGAAGATACGCAGTATTTT	CASRQGAEDTQYF
NA	NA	TRBJ2-5	TRBV7-9	TGTGCCAGCAGCTTAGTTCGGGGTCGGGAGACCCAGTACTTC	CASSLVRGRETQYF
NA	few	TRBJ2-7	TRBV27	TGTGCCAGCAGTTGGGCCCCTGTTTCCTCCTACGAGCAGTACTTC	CASSWAPVSSYEQYF
NA	few	TRBJ2-7	TRBV28	TGTGCCAGCGGTGGGGCCCAGCTATCCTACGAGCAGTACTTC	CASGGAQLSYEQYF
TRBD2	NA	TRBJ2-7	TRBV6-5	TGTGCCAGCAGTTCAACTAGCGGAGCCTACGAGCAGTACTTC	CASSSTSGAYEQYF
TRBD2	few	TRBJ2-1	TRBV5-1	TGCGCCAGCAGCTTGGGAGGGCTAGCGGGACGGGATGAGCAGTTCTTC	CASSLGGLAGRDEQFF
NA	few	TRBJ1-2	TRBV5-6	TGTGCCAGCAGCTCGCCTTCCAGGGGAACAAACTATGGCTACACCTTC	CASSSPSRGTNYGYTF
TRBD1	NA	TRBJ1-6	TRBV2	TGTGCCAGCAGTTCGAGTAGGGACAGCTCCTATAATTCACCCCTCCACTTT	CASSSSRDSSYNSPLHF
TRBD2	NA	TRBJ2-5	TRBV7-2	TGTGCCAGCAGCTCTAGCGGGACGGGGCTGGGAGAGACCCAGTACTTC	CASSSSGTGLGETQYF
NA	NA	TRBJ2-5	TRBV4-2	TGTGCCAGCAGCCAAGATAGAGGGGGAGAGACCCAGTACTTC	CASSQDRGGETQYF
TRBD2	few	TRBJ2-2	TRBV7-9	TGTGCCAGCAGCTTCGGGACTAGCGGGAGCGGGGAGCTGTTTTTT	CASSFGTSGSGELFF
NA	NA	TRBJ2-3	TRBV5-8	TGTGCCAGCGGGCCCGGAGGGGGCCAGGGAGATACGCAGTATTTT	CASGPGGGQGDTQYF
NA	many	TRBJ1-6	TRBV6-1	TGTGCCAGCGGGGCCGATCTAGATTCACCCCTCCACTTT	CASGADLDSPLHF
NA	few	TRBJ1-1	TRBV6-1	TGTGCCAGCAAGAGACTAGAGGCTTTCTTT	CASKRLEAFF
NA	few	TRBJ1-2	TRBV19	TGTGCCAGTAGTTCCGGGCACCACGGGGACTATGGCTACACCTTC	CASSSGHHGDYGYTF
NA	NA	TRBJ1-5	TRBV7-2	TGTGCCAGCAGCTTAGGGACAGACAATCAGCCCCAGCATTTT	CASSLGTDNQPQHF
NA	few	TRBJ2-5	TRBV6-6	TGTGCCAGCAGGACTAGTATCCAAGAGACCCAGTACTTC	CASRTSIQETQYF
NA	many	TRBJ2-2	TRBV7-3	TGTGCCAGCAGCCCCTCTCACTCATCGGGTCCCGGGGAGCTGTTTTTT	CASSPSHSSGPGELFF
NA	NA	TRBJ2-6	TRBV5-4	TGTGCCAGCAGCCAGTCGGAGGGCTCTGGGGCCAACGTCCTGACTTTC	CASSQSEGSGANVLTF
TRBD2	few	TRBJ2-1	TRBV7-9	TGTGCCAGCAGCCCAAGCGGGGGGTCCCTCTACAATGAGCAGTTCTTC	CASSPSGGSLYNEQFF
NA	few	TRBJ2-5	TRBV7-2	TGTGCCAGCAGCTCGACTTCGGGGACCCAGTACTTC	CASSSTSGTQYF
NA	few	TRBJ2-1	TRBV28	TGTGCCAGCAGAGGGACACAATACAATGAGCAGTTCTTC	CASRGTQYNEQFF
NA	NA	TRBJ1-1	TRBV5-4	TGTGCCAGCAGCTTGCAGGGGATGAACACTGAAGCTTTCTTT	CASSLQGMNTEAFF
NA	NA	TRBJ1-4	TRBV6-5	TGTGCCAGCAACACAGGGTCCACTAATGAAAAACTGTTTTTT	CASNTGSTNEKLFF
TRBD2	NA	TRBJ2-7	TRBV7-8	TGTGCCAGCAGCTCGTCCGGGACTAGCGCTTGGGAGCAGTACTTC	CASSSSGTSAWEQYF
NA	many	TRBJ2-1	TRBV10-3	TGTGCCATCAGTGAGTCGGGGCCGGGGCAGGGGTCGCGCAATGAGCAGTTCTTC	CAISESGPGQGSRNEQFF
TRBD1	few	TRBJ1-1	TRBV10-3	TGTGCCATCAGTGAGGGACAGGAGTTTGGATGGGCTGAAGCTTTCTTT	CAISEGQEFGWAEAFF
NA	NA	TRBJ1-5	TRBV7-9	TGTGCCAGCAGCCCGGGCGAGGACAGAAGAAATCAGCCCCAGCATTTT	CASSPGEDRRNQPQHF
TRBD1	NA	TRBJ1-3	TRBV29-1	TGCAGCGCTAGTGACCGGGACAGGGCCCCTGGAAACACCATATATTTT	CSASDRDRAPGNTIYF
NA	NA	TRBJ1-6	TRBV5-6	TGTGCCAGCAGCCCGGACTCCGGAGGTGATTCACCCCTCCACTTT	CASSPDSGGDSPLHF
TRBD1	few	TRBJ2-2	TRBV5-1	TGCGCCAGCAGCCCTAACAGGGGACCCACCGGGGAGCTGTTTTTT	CASSPNRGPTGELFF
TRBD1	NA	TRBJ2-7	TRBV2	TGTGCCACCAGTCCGGGACAGGGCTCCTACGAGCAGTACTTC	CATSPGQGSYEQYF
NA	NA	TRBJ2-3	TRBV29-1	TGCAGCGTTGTTGAGGGGGTGCGGACAGATACGCAGTATTTT	CSVVEGVRTDTQYF
TRBD2	NA	TRBJ2-1	TRBV5-1	TGCGCCAGCAGCGCGGGACAGACTAGCGGGACTGAGCAGTTCTTC	CASSAGQTSGTEQFF
NA	few	TRBJ1-6	TRBV7-2	TGTGCCAGCAGCCCCCTCTCCGCAGGGGTAAACTCACCCCTCCACTTT	CASSPLSAGVNSPLHF
NA	few	TRBJ2-1	TRBV6-6	TGTGCCAGCACACGGCAGGGTGCGTCTGAGCAGTTCTTC	CASTRQGASEQFF
TRBD2	NA	TRBJ2-7	TRBV9	TGTGCCAGCAGCTCGAGAGCGGGGACTACCTACGAGCAGTACTTC	CASSSRAGTTYEQYF
TRBD1	NA	TRBJ1-4	TRBV5-1	TGCGCCAGCAGCTTGGATCGACAGGGGACGTATGAAAAACTGTTTTTT	CASSLDRQGTYEKLFF
NA	NA	TRBJ2-7	TRBV2	TGTGCCAGCAGGGCGACAGGACCGGCCTACGAGCAGTACTTC	CASRATGPAYEQYF
NA	few	TRBJ2-5	TRBV7-7	TGTGCTAGCAGCTTCCCACCGAAGACTAAAGAGACCCAGTACTTC	CASSFPPKTKETQYF
TRBD1	NA	TRBJ2-7	TRBV2	TGTGCCAGCTCCGGGACAGGGTCCTACGAGCAGTACTTC	CASSGTGSYEQYF